The TCR beta chain under discussion was sequenced for a study of blood T cells in healthy people across ages. The germline CDR1 and CDR2 sequences are MNHEY and SVGAGI. Trimming removed 6 bases from V and 5 bases from J, with 13 bases in between. The CDR3 is 13 amino acids. Primers used in a second PCR of about 7 to 12 cycles were a sample-barcoded 5' primer and a J-beta primer mix. One entry per CDR3 protein results from TCRdb running MiXCR on the 5' RACE reads. Among some 800,000 distinct CDR3 sequences listed, under 45% were seen once. Sequencing was done on a sample of blood. This TCR derives from a man between 60 and 75 years old in good health. The genes are TRBV6-5 and TRBJ1-2; D is ambiguous. CDR3 sequence reads: CASSPRAQYGYTF. The DNA of the CDR3 is TGTGCCAGCAGCCCAAGAGCCCAATATGGCTACACCTTC.